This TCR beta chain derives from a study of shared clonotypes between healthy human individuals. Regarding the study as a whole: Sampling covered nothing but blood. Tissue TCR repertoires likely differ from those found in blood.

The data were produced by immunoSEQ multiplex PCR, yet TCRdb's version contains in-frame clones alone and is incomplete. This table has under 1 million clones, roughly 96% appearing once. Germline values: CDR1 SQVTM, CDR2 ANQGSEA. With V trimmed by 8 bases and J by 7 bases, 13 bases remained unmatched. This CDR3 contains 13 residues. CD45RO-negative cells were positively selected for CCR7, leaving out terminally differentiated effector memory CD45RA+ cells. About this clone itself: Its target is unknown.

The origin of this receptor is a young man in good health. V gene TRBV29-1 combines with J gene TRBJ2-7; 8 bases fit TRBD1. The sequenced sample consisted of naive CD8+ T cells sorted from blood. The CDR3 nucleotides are TGCAGCACCCTGGGGACAGGAGCCACAGAGCAGTACTTC. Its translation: CSTLGTGATEQYF.